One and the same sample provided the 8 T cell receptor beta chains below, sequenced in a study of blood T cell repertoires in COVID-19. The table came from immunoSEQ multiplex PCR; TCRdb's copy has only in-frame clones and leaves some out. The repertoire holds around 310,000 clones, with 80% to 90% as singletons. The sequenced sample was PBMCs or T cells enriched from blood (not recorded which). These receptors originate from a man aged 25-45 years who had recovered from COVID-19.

In DNA form, the CDR3 reads TGTGCCAGCAGTGAATTTGGAGGCGGTGGCAATGGCTACACCTTC. This encodes CASSEFGGGGNGYTF. The chain uses TRBV25-1 and TRBJ1-2; D uncertain. CDR1 is MGHDK and CDR2 is SYGVNS in the germline V gene. CDR3 size: 15 residues. V dropped 1 base and J dropped 6 bases, with 15 bases sitting between them.

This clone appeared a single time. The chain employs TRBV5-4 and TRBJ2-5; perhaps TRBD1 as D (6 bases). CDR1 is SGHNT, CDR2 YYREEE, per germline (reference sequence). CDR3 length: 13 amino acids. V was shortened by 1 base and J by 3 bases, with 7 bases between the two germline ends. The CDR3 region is CASSLNREETQYF. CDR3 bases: TGTGCCAGCAGCTTGAACAGGGAAGAGACCCAGTACTTC.

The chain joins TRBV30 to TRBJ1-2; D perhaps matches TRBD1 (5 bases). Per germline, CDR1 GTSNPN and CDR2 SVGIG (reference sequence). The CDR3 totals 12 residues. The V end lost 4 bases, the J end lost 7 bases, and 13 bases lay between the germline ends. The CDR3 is CAWKGGGRGYTF. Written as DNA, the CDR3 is TGTGCCTGGAAGGGCGGGGGACGTGGCTACACCTTC.

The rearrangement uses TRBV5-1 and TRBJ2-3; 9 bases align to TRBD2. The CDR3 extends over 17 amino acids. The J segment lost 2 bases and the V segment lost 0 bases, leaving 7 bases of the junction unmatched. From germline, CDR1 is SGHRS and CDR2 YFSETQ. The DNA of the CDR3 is TGCGCCAGCAGCTTGGAGAGAGCGGGGGGATACACAGATACGCAGTATTTT. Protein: CASSLERAGGYTDTQYF.

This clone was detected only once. Written as DNA, the CDR3 is TGTGCCAGCAGTTTAGGCAGGAAGTATGGCTACACCTTC. Translating gives CASSLGRKYGYTF. V gene TRBV28 combines with J gene TRBJ1-2; D is unclear. Per the germline V gene, CDR1 is MDHEN and CDR2 is SYDVKM. The V and J ends lost 2 bases and 5 bases respectively, with 9 bases between them. The CDR3 sequence is 13 residues long.

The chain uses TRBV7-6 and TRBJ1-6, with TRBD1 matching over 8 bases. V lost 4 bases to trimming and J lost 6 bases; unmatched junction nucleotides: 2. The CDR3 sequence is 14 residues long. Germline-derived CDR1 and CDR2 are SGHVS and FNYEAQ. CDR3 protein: CASSSQGANSPLHF. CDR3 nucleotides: TGTGCCAGCAGCTCCCAGGGGGCTAATTCACCCCTCCACTTT.

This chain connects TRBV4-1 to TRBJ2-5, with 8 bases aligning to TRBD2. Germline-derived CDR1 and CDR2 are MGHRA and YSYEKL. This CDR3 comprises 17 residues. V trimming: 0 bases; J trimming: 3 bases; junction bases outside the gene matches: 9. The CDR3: CASSQDFSAAGEETQYF. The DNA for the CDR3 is TGCGCCAGCAGCCAAGACTTCTCGGCAGCGGGGGAAGAGACCCAGTACTTC.

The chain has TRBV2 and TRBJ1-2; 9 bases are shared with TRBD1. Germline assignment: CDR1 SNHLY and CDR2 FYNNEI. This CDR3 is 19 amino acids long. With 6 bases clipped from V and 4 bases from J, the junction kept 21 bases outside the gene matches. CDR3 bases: TGTGCCAGCAGCGAAAGGGGAATTCAGGGACAGGGACTGCTCTATGGCTACACCTTC. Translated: CASSERGIQGQGLLYGYTF. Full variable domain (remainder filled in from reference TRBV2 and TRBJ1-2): EPEVTQTPSHQVTQMGQEVILRCVPISNHLYFYWYRQILGQKVEFLVSFYNNEISEKSEIFDDQFSVERPDGSNFTLKIRSTKLEDSAMYFCASSERGIQGQGLLYGYTFGSGTRLTVV.